Below are 4 T cell receptor beta chains sequenced from a single sample in a study of a mutant IDH1 vaccine in newly diagnosed glioma. The table came from immunoSEQ multiplex PCR; TCRdb's copy has only in-frame clones and leaves some out. The table records about 32,000 clones, around four fifths of them present only once. These TCRs' antigens remain unknown. This sample's time point: week 35, safety follow-up. Topical imiquimod was applied with each vaccine dose, which held 300 ug of mutant IDH1 20-mer peptide. Sequenced material: PBMCs, taken from a glioma patient whose treatment included an IDH1 peptide vaccine. These receptors all stem from a woman aged 40 to 55 with glioma.

The rearrangement uses TRBV5-1 and TRBJ2-3; D gene uncertain. V lost 0 bases to trimming and J lost 1 base, with 3 bases between them. This CDR3 region has 13 residues. Per germline, CDR1 SGHRS and CDR2 YFSETQ. As DNA, the CDR3 is TGCGCCAGCAGCTTGGAGGGCACAGATACGCAGTATTTT. It encodes CASSLEGTDTQYF.

The rearrangement joins TRBV29-1 to TRBJ1-2; D perhaps matches TRBD1 (5 bases). Germline CDR1 and CDR2: SQVTM and ANQGSEA. V was cut by 7 bases and J by 5 bases, with 23 bases left in between. The CDR3 is made up of 15 amino acids. CDR3 amino acids: CSAAGTELAVYGYTF. The CDR3 DNA reads as TGCAGCGCCGCCGGGACCGAGTTAGCCGTTTATGGCTACACCTTC.

The chain links TRBV2 to TRBJ2-1; 8 bases map to TRBD2. CDR1 is SNHLY and CDR2 is FYNNEI in the germline V gene. This CDR3 spans 11 amino acids. J gave up 10 bases and V 8 bases, and 4 bases lay outside the gene matches. The CDR3 sequence: CASGLAPEQFF. The CDR3 nucleotides read TGTGCCAGCGGACTAGCCCCCGAGCAGTTCTTC.

This clone appeared a few times. The chain joins TRBV20-1 to TRBJ2-3; D may be TRBD1 (5 bases). Deletions cut 6 bases from V and 5 bases from J, with 9 bases between. The CDR3 length is 11 residues. Germline-derived CDR1 and CDR2 are DFQATT and SNEGSKA (reference sequence). The DNA of the CDR3 is TGCAGTGCCGGCCAGGGAGATACGCAGTATTTT. It is translated as CSAGQGDTQYF.